A single T cell receptor (beta chain) is shown here with its context. Trimming removed 4 bases from V and 1 base from J, with 16 bases in between. The CDR3 spans 16 residues. Germline V gives CDR1 MNHEY, CDR2 SMNVEV (reference sequence). Sequencing was performed with immunoSEQ multiplex PCR; in TCRdb, only in-frame clones are kept and a portion is missing. The table has around 62,000 clones, 89% seen once; the top ten hold 2.5% to 3%. This entry belongs to a study of T cell changes during pregnancy in multiple sclerosis. The receptor's source is a female donor with multiple sclerosis, enrolled in a pregnancy study. Material: peripheral blood, obtained in the first trimester of pregnancy. The chain links TRBV27 to TRBJ1-1, with D hard to call. The chain's CDR3 is CASSSSDSFTNTEAFF. For the CDR3, the DNA is TGTGCCAGCAGTTCCTCGGACTCGTTCACGAACACTGAAGCTTTCTTT.